This T cell receptor beta chain is drawn from a study of cytomegalovirus exposure and HLA in healthy donors (dated by TCRdb to about 2017). Background on the whole study: According to an earlier analysis of a few hundred of the donors, 200 million or so T cells yielded some 120 million unique TCR beta sequences and approximately 300 Gb of sequence data. An early release covering approximately 600 HLA-typed donors comprised about 290 gigabases of sequencing data and 85 million or so unique TCR sequences. Of the roughly 400 genotyped donors, more than 75% were placed in the genetic ancestry cluster associated with self-reported Caucasian donors. The study aimed to test whether cataloging public T cell receptors could reveal signatures of past pathogen exposure. The study profiled the T cell repertoires of about 640 subjects by immunosequencing and related them to cytomegalovirus serostatus. In addition to the first cohort of approximately 650 subjects, a separate validation cohort of approximately 120 different subjects was used. High-throughput TCR immunosequencing, statistical association of individual TCRs with disease status, and machine learning were combined to predict cytomegalovirus infection status. A later analysis re-examined previously published TCR beta repertoires from just over 650 donors and added high-resolution HLA genotyping to investigate patterns of TCR occurrence. Rather than drawing on any new phenotypic data, the later analysis identified candidate immune exposures from TCR beta sequences and the way those sequences occurred across donors. In an earlier analysis of roughly 580 of the donors, high-throughput TCR beta sequencing was used to judge whether each TCR beta V gene segment behaved as functional or pseudogenic. Donor age, sex, ethnicity and CMV serostatus were compiled alongside the repertoire data. In a later genetic analysis, genome-wide SNP genotypes for about three fifths of the roughly 670 donors were used, and that subset was treated as a discovery cohort. All discovery cohort repertoires had been generated on a single sequencing platform. Class I and class II HLA loci were covered by the typing at four-digit resolution. The number of typed donors differed by locus: about 620-640 for A, B, C, DRB1 and DQB1; 522 for DQA1; 606 for DPA1; and 400 to 480 for DPB1. Several DR-DQ haplotypes were treated as single units for association and clustering because of strong linkage in the cohort. On average, roughly 250,000 unique TCR beta nucleotide sequences were sequenced per donor among about 400 genotyped donors of the cohort, with roughly 18% of those sequences being non-productive.

The full study reports these points: In a later analysis, HLA-associated TCR beta chains were found to be more clonally expanded and to have lower generation probabilities than equally common non-associated chains. In a later analysis, several top co-occurrence clusters were reported to appear linked to parvovirus B19, influenza, CMV and Epstein-Barr virus. The earlier analysis of approximately 590 of the donors excluded 15 to 20 rarely observed V segments, including chromosome 9 orphons, because counts were too low. The only immune exposure information available for the cohort was CMV serostatus. A few of the identified cytomegalovirus-associated TCR beta chains were confirmed in vitro to be specific for cytomegalovirus antigens. According to a later analysis, most CMV-associated TCR beta chains appeared to be HLA-restricted, and the HLA associations seemed to be driven largely by CMV exposure. In a later genetic analysis, fewer N-insertions in productive TCRs were reported among donors in an Asian-associated ancestry cluster than the approximately 670-donor mean. Correlated functional status among segregating V segments might be attributable to linkage disequilibrium, but an unknown experimental factor could not be ruled out. Because the 87-base-pair reads could not distinguish some IMGT-functional V segments, including TRBV6-2 and TRBV6-3, those segments were excluded. V-gene and J-gene trimming of TCR beta chains was associated with a missense DCLRE1C variant in a later genetic analysis, and the association was replicated in an independent cohort. According to the authors, the approach could potentially be generalized to other disease states and immunological phenotypes. A cluster of highly shared sequence variants was judged likely to be a technical artifact of the sequencing pipeline. Only TCR beta chains were sequenced in this cohort, and the absence of alpha or paired-chain data limited detectable features. A further reported finding was that TCR beta sequences accurately predicted the HLA-A and HLA-B alleles for most subjects in the first cohort. In an earlier analysis of about 600 of the donors, most TCR beta V segments appeared in productive rearrangements about 87% or about 30% of the time, broadly matching IMGT annotations. A later analysis found that TCR association rates varied across HLA loci, with DRB1 alleles showing the most associated TCRs and HLA-C alleles the fewest. When HLA alleles, especially DR and DQ, strongly co-occurred, attributing TCR associations to individual alleles was difficult. The study listed 164 TCR beta chains as associated with cytomegalovirus. At a false discovery rate of 0.05, a later analysis linked about 16,000 TCR beta sequences to specific HLA alleles. The presence/absence analyses assumed that sequencing depth was roughly uniform across donors, and that assumption may not be true. While some public TCRs were present in many individuals, most TCR sequences turned up only very rarely across donors. The classifier was reported to diagnose cytomegalovirus status with high specificity and sensitivity in both the original cohort and the validation cohort. HLA typing was unavailable for some donors at each locus, so association tests used only the typed subset.

In regard to this clone: The antigen it recognizes is unknown. Per-base qualities were not stored, and no clone one base away is much larger.

The cohort was made up of approximately 670 healthy bone marrow donors. At the time of sampling, every cohort member was nominally healthy, though immune exposures that went unrecorded were likely present. The donor was CMV seronegative and was included in the group of a few hundred seronegative cohort members. Every donor gave a peripheral blood sample, and the peripheral blood mononuclear cells from that sample were used for TCR beta sequencing. Genomic DNA was extracted from the blood cell samples with the Qiagen DNeasy Blood Extraction Kit. Library generation was performed with the immunoSEQ multiplex PCR assay. A mixture of 60 forward primers for TCR Vbeta segments and 13 reverse primers for TCR Jbeta segments was used in the multiplex PCR. A multiplex PCR assay on genomic DNA amplified the CDR3 region of rearranged TCR beta genes. On the Illumina HiSeq System, the amplified TCR beta libraries were sequenced as 87-base-pair reads. The paper's data handling went like this. Across the 670 or so repertoires, a later analysis counted some 81 million unique TCR beta chains, roughly 11 million of which were shared by at least two donors. A nearest-neighbor algorithm error-corrected the raw reads and collapsed the reads into unique sequences, merging closely related sequences to remove PCR and sequencing errors. CDR3 sequences were aligned to IMGT reference sequences to assign V, D and J gene segments. For a sequence to be retained, at least a six-nucleotide match to both a V gene segment and a J gene segment was required. A rearrangement counted as productive if the CDR3 had no stop codons and remained in frame with V and J, and every other rearrangement counted as non-productive. Following IMGT convention, CDR3 was defined as the stretch from the second conserved V-encoded cysteine up to the conserved J-encoded phenylalanine. Sequences without an unambiguous match to a single V gene segment were excluded from the earlier analysis of about 600 of the donors. An earlier analysis of just under 600 of the donors called V segments functional above 56.7% productive rearrangements and segregating when the between-donor standard deviation exceeded 5%. A statistical classification framework was built to diagnose cytomegalovirus status from the catalog of TCR beta chain sequences. In a later analysis, TCR nucleotide sequences were compared against IMGT/GENE-DB human TR gene sequences so that V and J genes could be assigned. The TCRdist pipeline was used in a later analysis to assign CDR3 sequences and most-parsimonious VDJ recombination scenarios. In a later analysis, each TCR beta chain was defined by its CDR3 amino acid sequence together with its V-gene family, and reads lacking a unique V-gene family were excluded. As a way to deal with suspected cross-contamination and a sequencing artifact, a later analysis dropped under 600 nucleotide sequences that were highly shared and had low generation probability. A later analysis calculated a clonal expansion index for each public chain from normalized within-repertoire ranks of inferred template counts. A later analysis computed generation probabilities with a VDJ recombination model fitted to out-of-frame rearrangements, and checked the results against IGoR. In a later analysis, TCR-TCR, TCR-HLA and TCR-CMV co-occurrence was scored with hypergeometric tests, and a repertoire-size bias correction was applied to TCR pairs. In a later analysis, false discovery rates were estimated by permuting HLA or CMV assignments 20 times. In a later analysis, co-occurring TCRs were grouped using DBSCAN, with TCRdist sequence similarity added in when clustering inside HLA-allele-positive subsets. For co-occurrence clustering, repertoires with fewer than 30,000 or more than 120,000 public chains were excluded, along with roughly 5 repertoires with anomalous nucleotide sharing. As stored in TCRdb, this immuneACCESS dataset retains in-frame rearrangements with V and J assigned. A fraction of the clones does not appear; measured against another copy, unresolved V genes explain less than half of the discrepancy, and the remainder lacks a known reason. V, J and clone size are those of that table, while D and trimming were read from the DNA. Within this sample are fewer than 140,000 clones, with 71% of them counted one time only. The top ten clonotypes cover 2.8% of the sample.

CDR3 length: 14 amino acids, cysteine to phenylalanine. The sequence is cut down to CDR3 DNA, 42 bases in frame from base 1. V lost 0 bases and J lost 2 bases, and the count of bases not matched to a germline gene is 1. From a lookup of the germline V gene, CDR1 and CDR2 are SGDLS and YYNGEE. This receptor was identified in a female donor in good health and CMV-seronegative. The sample consisted of PBMCs. The chain couples TRBV9 to TRBJ2-7; TRBD1 aligns with 8 central bases. The CDR3 reads as follows: CASSVADRAYEQYF. The sequenced DNA: TGTGCCAGCAGCGTAGCGGACAGGGCCTACGAGCAGTACTTC.